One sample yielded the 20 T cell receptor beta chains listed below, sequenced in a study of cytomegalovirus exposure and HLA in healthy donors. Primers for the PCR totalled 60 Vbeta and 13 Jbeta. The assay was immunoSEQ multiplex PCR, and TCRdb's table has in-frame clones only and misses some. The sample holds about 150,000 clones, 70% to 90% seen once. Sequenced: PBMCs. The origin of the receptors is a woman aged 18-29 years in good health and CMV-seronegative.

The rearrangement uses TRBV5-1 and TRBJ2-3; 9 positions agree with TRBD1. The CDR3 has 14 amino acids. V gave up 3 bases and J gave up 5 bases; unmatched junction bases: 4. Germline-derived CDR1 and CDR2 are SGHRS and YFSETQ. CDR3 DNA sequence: TGCGCCAGCAGCTCGGACAGGGGTGTAGATACGCAGTATTTT. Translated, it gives CASSSDRGVDTQYF.

CDR3 region: CASRGPQRNTEAFF. CDR3 in DNA: TGTGCCAGCAGGGGCCCACAAAGGAACACTGAAGCTTTCTTT. The chain joins TRBV6-1 to TRBJ1-1; D is unresolved. CDR1 and CDR2 (germline): MNHNS, SASEGT. This CDR3 has 14 amino acids. V lost 6 bases and J 1 base, leaving 12 bases between the germline ends.

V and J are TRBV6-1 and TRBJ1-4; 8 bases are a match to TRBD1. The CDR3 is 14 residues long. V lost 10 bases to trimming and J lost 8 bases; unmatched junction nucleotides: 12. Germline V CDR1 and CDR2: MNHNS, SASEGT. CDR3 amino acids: CATELYRGAEKLFF. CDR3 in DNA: TGTGCCACCGAACTTTACAGGGGGGCGGAAAAACTGTTTTTT.

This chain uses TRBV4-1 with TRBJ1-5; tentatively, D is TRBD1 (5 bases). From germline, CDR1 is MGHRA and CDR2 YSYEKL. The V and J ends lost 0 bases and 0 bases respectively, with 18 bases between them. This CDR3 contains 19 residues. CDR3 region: CASSQENWRGETSNQPQHF. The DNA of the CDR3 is TGCGCCAGCAGCCAAGAAAATTGGAGGGGCGAAACTAGCAATCAGCCCCAGCATTTT.

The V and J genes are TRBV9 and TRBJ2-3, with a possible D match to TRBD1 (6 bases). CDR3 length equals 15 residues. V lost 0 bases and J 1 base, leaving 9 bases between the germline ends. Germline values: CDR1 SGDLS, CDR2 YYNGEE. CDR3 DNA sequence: TGTGCCAGCAGCGTAGCGAGGACAGGCACAGATACGCAGTATTTT. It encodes CASSVARTGTDTQYF.

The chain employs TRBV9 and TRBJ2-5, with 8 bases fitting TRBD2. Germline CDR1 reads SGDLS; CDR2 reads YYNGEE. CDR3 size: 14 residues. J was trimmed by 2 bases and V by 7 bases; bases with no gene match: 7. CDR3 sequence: CASSLGTSQETQYF. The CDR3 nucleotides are TGTGCCAGCTCCTTGGGGACTAGTCAAGAGACCCAGTACTTC.

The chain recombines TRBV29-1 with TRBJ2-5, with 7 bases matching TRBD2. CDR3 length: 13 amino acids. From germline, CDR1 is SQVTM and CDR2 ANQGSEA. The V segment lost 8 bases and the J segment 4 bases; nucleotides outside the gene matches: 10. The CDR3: CSLRTWGGETQYF. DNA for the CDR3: TGCAGCCTAAGGACGTGGGGGGGAGAGACCCAGTACTTC.

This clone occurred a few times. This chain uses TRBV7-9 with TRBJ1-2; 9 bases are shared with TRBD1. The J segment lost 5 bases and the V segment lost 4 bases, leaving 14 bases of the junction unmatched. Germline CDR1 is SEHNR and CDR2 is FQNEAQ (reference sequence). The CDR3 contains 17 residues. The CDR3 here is CASSSSSWDRVSYGYTF. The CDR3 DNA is TGTGCCAGCAGCTCGTCTTCGTGGGACAGGGTATCTTATGGCTACACCTTC.

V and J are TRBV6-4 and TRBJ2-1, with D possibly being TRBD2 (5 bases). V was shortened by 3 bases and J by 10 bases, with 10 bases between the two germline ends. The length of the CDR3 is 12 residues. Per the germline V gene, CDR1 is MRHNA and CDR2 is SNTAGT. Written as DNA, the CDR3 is TGTGCCAGCAGTGATCTTAGAGGGGAGCAGTTCTTC. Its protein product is CASSDLRGEQFF.

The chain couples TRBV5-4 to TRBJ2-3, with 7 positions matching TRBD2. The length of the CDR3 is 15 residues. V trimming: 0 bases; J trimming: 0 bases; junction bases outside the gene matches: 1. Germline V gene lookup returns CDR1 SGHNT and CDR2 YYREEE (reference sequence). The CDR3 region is CASSLGGGSTDTQYF. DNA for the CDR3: TGTGCCAGCAGCTTGGGCGGGGGAAGCACAGATACGCAGTATTTT.

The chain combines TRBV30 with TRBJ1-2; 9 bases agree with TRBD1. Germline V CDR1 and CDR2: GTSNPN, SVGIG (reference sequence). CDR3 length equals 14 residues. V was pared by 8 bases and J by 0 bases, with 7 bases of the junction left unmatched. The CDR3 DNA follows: TGTGCCCTTACAGGGGGCCCGGCTAACTATGGCTACACCTTC. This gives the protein CALTGGPANYGYTF.

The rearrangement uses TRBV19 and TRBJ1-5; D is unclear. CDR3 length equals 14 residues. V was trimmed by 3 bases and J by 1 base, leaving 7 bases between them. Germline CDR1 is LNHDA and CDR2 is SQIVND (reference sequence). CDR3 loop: CASSMGRSNQPQHF. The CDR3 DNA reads TGTGCCAGTAGTATGGGCCGGAGCAATCAGCCCCAGCATTTT.

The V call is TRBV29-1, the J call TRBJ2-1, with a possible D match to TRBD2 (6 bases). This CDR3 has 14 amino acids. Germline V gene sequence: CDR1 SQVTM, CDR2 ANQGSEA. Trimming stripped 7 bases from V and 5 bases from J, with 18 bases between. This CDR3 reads CSGRGTPRDNEQFF. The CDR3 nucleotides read TGCAGCGGGAGGGGTACACCCCGCGACAATGAGCAGTTCTTC.

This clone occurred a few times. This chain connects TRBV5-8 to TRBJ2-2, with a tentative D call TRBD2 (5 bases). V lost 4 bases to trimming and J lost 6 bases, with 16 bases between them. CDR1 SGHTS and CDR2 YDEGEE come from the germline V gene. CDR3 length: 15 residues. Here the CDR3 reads CASSPASIVAGELFF. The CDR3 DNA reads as TGTGCCAGCAGCCCCGCTAGCATCGTGGCCGGGGAGCTGTTTTTT.

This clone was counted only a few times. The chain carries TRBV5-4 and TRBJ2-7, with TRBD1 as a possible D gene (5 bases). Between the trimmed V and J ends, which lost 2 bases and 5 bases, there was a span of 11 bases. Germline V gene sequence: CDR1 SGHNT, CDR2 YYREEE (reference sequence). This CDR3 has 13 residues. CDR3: CASSLWGTHEQYF. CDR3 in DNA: TGTGCCAGCAGCTTATGGGGCACCCACGAGCAGTACTTC.

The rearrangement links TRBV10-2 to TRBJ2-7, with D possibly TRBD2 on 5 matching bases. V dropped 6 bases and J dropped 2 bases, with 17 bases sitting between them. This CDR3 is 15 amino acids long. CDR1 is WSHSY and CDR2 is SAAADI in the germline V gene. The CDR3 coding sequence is TGCGCCAGCAGACTAGGACTTGACGGCACCTACGAGCAGTACTTC. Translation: CASRLGLDGTYEQYF.

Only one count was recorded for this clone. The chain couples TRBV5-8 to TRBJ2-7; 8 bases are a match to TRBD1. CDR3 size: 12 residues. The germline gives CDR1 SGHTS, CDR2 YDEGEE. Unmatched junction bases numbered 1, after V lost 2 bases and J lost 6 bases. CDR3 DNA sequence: TGTGCCAGCAGCTTTGACAGGGGCGAGCAGTACTTC. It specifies CASSFDRGEQYF.

CDR3 sequence (DNA): TGCGCCAGCAGCTTGGTTACAGGGACCCACACTGAAGCTTTCTTT. It yields the protein CASSLVTGTHTEAFF. V gene TRBV5-1 combines with J gene TRBJ1-1, with TRBD1 as a possible D gene (6 bases). The CDR3 consists of 15 residues. V lost 0 bases and J lost 3, with 12 bases in between. CDR1 and CDR2 from the germline V gene are SGHRS and YFSETQ.

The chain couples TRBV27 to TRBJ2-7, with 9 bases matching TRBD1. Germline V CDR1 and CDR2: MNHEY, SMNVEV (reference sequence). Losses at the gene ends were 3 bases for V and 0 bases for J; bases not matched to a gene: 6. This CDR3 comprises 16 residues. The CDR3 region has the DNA TGTGCCAGCAGTTTGCAAGGGACAGGGAGCTCCTACGAGCAGTACTTC. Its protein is CASSLQGTGSSYEQYF.

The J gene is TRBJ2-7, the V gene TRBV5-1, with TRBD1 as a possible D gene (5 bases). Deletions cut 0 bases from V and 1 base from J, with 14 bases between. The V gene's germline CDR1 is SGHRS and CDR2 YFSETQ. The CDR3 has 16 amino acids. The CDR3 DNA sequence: TGCGCCAGCAGCTTGGGAACTGGCAGGGAATCCTACGAGCAGTACTTC. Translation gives CASSLGTGRESYEQYF.